One sample yielded the 25 T cell receptor beta chains listed below, sequenced in a study of T-cell reconstitution after alpha-beta-depleted transplantation in children. TCRbeta library construction was performed incorporating unique molecular identifiers. One entry per CDR3 protein results from TCRdb running MiXCR on the PCR reads. Of some 300,000 distinct CDR3 sequences in the sample, around 7.3% were seen once. For these receptors, no antigen is known. General observations from the study: Diversity and T-cell counts at one year after transplant derived mostly from new T cells.

The specimen was peripheral blood, collected 360 days after TCRalphabeta/CD19-depleted stem cell transplant. The receptors shown here come from a female patient between 2 and 15 years old who had a stem cell transplant for Fanconi anemia, so the T cells may come from the graft donor.

The chain couples TRBV6-2 or TRBV6-3 to TRBJ1-5, with 10 bases identical to TRBD1. The CDR3 length is 15 residues. The germline gives CDR1 MNHEY, CDR2 SVGEGT. V gave up 6 bases and J gave up 6 bases; unmatched junction bases: 8. CDR3: CASSRDRGDGQPQHF. CDR3 nucleotide sequence: TGTGCCAGCAGCCGGGACAGGGGAGATGGTCAGCCCCAGCATTTT.

The chain is built from TRBV4-2 and TRBJ2-1, with TRBD1 identical over 10 bases. V was clipped by 5 bases and J by 4 bases; unmatched bases: 8. CDR3 size: 16 residues. Germline V gene lookup returns CDR1 LGHNA and CDR2 YNFKEQ. The CDR3 reads CASSYGTGDLYNEQFF. The CDR3 region has the DNA TGTGCCAGCAGCTACGGGACAGGGGATTTATACAATGAGCAGTTCTTC.

This clonotype was observed at least ten times. The V gene is TRBV3-1, the J gene TRBJ2-3; the match to TRBD2 covers 10 bases. CDR1 and CDR2 (germline): LGHDT, YNNKEL (reference sequence). The CDR3 consists of 21 residues. The junction had 20 bases not matched to a gene; V was cut back by 3 bases and J by 2 bases. CDR3 coding DNA: TGTGCCAGCAGCCACGACTTGGGGACTTACTTGCTAGCGGGGGCCACAGATACGCAGTATTTT. Translated: CASSHDLGTYLLAGATDTQYF.

This clonotype was seen many times. This rearrangement joins TRBV7-9 to TRBJ2-1, with D uncertain. Trimming pared 4 bases from V and 1 base from J, leaving 11 bases between. The CDR3 is made up of 15 amino acids. Germline V CDR1 and CDR2: SEHNR, FQNEAQ (reference sequence). DNA of the CDR3: TGTGCCAGCAGCTCAGATTTACCGTCCTACAATGAGCAGTTCTTC. Its protein product is CASSSDLPSYNEQFF. Combining the CDR3 with reference TRBV7-9 and TRBJ2-1 gives the whole variable domain DTGVSQNPRHKITKRGQNVTFRCDPISEHNRLYWYRQTLGQGPEFLTYFQNEAQLEKSRLLSDRFSAERPKGSFSTLEIQRTEQGDSAMYLCASSSDLPSYNEQFFGPGTRLTVL.

This clonotype was picked up a small number of times. A junction end diverges from the germline sequence, so it may reflect a read error. The chain uses TRBV20-1 and TRBJ2-7, with TRBD2 matching over 8 bases. Germline CDR1 is DFQATT and CDR2 is SNEGSKA (reference sequence). CDR3 length: 11 amino acids. The CDR3 loop is CSARARGAPRF. The CDR3 DNA follows: TGCAGTGCTAGAGCGCGGGGGGCCCCTCGCTTC.

This clonotype has ten or more counts. J is TRBJ2-7 and V is TRBV20-1; D is unresolved. This CDR3 has 13 amino acids. CDR1 is DFQATT, CDR2 SNEGSKA, per germline (reference sequence). Trimming pared 4 bases from V and 6 bases from J, leaving 16 bases between. In DNA, the CDR3 is TGCAGTGCTACCGGGCCCGGTTTGGCCGAGCAGTACTTC. Translating gives CSATGPGLAEQYF.

The chain has TRBV28 and TRBJ2-7; D is ambiguous. Germline CDR1 reads MDHEN; CDR2 reads SYDVKM. The CDR3 extends over 14 amino acids. Trimming took 5 bases from V and 2 from J, leaving 13 bases between them. CDR3 coding DNA: TGTGCCAGCAGTGCCCCTGGGCCCACCTACGAGCAGTACGTC. It codes for CASSAPGPTYEQYV.

This clonotype has a count of ten or more. The chain carries TRBV20-1 and TRBJ1-1; D is unclear. The CDR3 has 13 residues. Germline V gene lookup returns CDR1 DFQATT and CDR2 SNEGSKA (reference sequence). The V and J ends lost 0 bases and 0 bases respectively, with 5 bases between them. Written as DNA, the CDR3 is TGCAGTGCTAGAGAGGACTTGAACACTGAAGCTTTCTTT. Translation gives CSAREDLNTEAFF.

The chain has TRBV25-1 and TRBJ1-4, with D unresolved. Germline V CDR1 and CDR2: MGHDK, SYGVNS. V dropped 1 base and J dropped 10 bases, with 13 bases sitting between them. The CDR3 runs to 14 residues. The CDR3 region is CASSESRGWGKLFF. The CDR3 DNA reads TGTGCCAGCAGTGAATCTAGAGGGTGGGGAAAACTGTTTTTT.

This clonotype was recorded many times. The rearrangement joins TRBV6-1 to TRBJ2-2, with TRBD2 identical over 12 bases. J was trimmed by 2 bases and V by 4 bases; bases with no gene match: 5. This CDR3 is 17 amino acids long. Per germline, CDR1 MNHNS and CDR2 SASEGT. This CDR3 is CASSVTSGGRNTGELFF. As DNA, the CDR3 is TGTGCCAGCAGTGTGACTAGCGGGGGTAGAAACACCGGGGAGCTGTTTTTT.

This clonotype was seen only a few times. The chain recombines TRBV25-1 with TRBJ2-5, with TRBD2 identical over 11 bases. The CDR3 spans 17 residues. The J segment lost 5 bases and the V segment lost 4 bases, leaving 12 bases of the junction unmatched. Germline CDR1 is MGHDK and CDR2 is SYGVNS. The CDR3 reads CASSGHRLAGIGETQYF. CDR3 in DNA: TGTGCCAGCAGTGGGCACCGACTAGCGGGAATTGGCGAGACCCAGTACTTC.

This clonotype was recorded at least ten times. The V call is TRBV4-2, the J call TRBJ2-2, with D unclear. The V gene's germline CDR1 is LGHNA and CDR2 YNFKEQ. Trimming removed 0 bases from V and 6 bases from J, with 8 bases in between. This CDR3 is built from 14 residues. CDR3 DNA sequence: TGTGCCAGCAGCCAAGATAGTCGACCCGGGGAGCTGTTTTTT. Protein product: CASSQDSRPGELFF.

The sample holds a few counts of this clonotype. V usage is TRBV20-1 and J usage is TRBJ2-3, with TRBD2 matching 7 bases. The CDR3 loop spans 15 amino acids. Trimming took 0 bases from V and 3 from J; bases not matched to a gene: 6. Germline V gives CDR1 DFQATT, CDR2 SNEGSKA (reference sequence). This CDR3 is CSARDRDYRTDTQYF. DNA for the CDR3: TGCAGTGCTAGAGACCGGGACTACAGAACAGATACGCAGTATTTT.

This clonotype was recorded at least ten times. The J gene is TRBJ2-5, the V gene TRBV25-1; tentatively, D is TRBD2 (5 bases). The germline V and J ends were trimmed by 4 bases and 4 bases, with 16 bases remaining between them. Germline-derived CDR1 and CDR2 are MGHDK and SYGVNS. The CDR3 has 15 residues. In DNA, the CDR3 is TGTGCCAGCAGTGTGGAACGAGGGCGCTCAGAGACCCAGTACTTC. Its translation is CASSVERGRSETQYF.

This clonotype has ten or more counts. V is TRBV5-1 and J is TRBJ2-7; no clear D. There are 13 residues in the CDR3. Trimming stripped 4 bases from V and 3 bases from J, with 11 bases between. CDR1 SGHRS and CDR2 YFSETQ come from the germline V gene. CDR3 sequence: CASSLQERYEQYF. CDR3 bases: TGCGCCAGCAGCCTTCAGGAGCGCTACGAGCAGTACTTC.

This clonotype has a count of ten or more. V and J are TRBV5-1 and TRBJ2-3; TRBD2 might be the D (5 bases). This CDR3 contains 19 residues. The germline V gene has CDR1 SGHRS and CDR2 YFSETQ. V shed 0 bases and J shed 0 bases, with 20 bases lying between them. This chain's CDR3 is CASSLAKVPSPSSTDTQYF. The CDR3 bases are TGCGCCAGCAGCTTGGCCAAAGTCCCTAGCCCTTCTAGCACAGATACGCAGTATTTT.

The sample holds a few counts of this clonotype. V usage is TRBV3-1 and J usage is TRBJ2-5; D is perhaps TRBD2 (6 bases). Trimming took 4 bases from V and 3 from J, leaving 12 bases between them. This CDR3 has 14 residues. Germline CDR1 reads LGHDT; CDR2 reads YNNKEL (reference sequence). CDR3 region: CASSLGLTEETQYF. The DNA of the CDR3 is TGTGCCAGCAGCCTAGGACTAACCGAAGAGACCCAGTACTTC.

The chain has TRBV20-1 and TRBJ1-4; D is perhaps TRBD1 (6 bases). In germline, CDR1 is DFQATT, CDR2 SNEGSKA (reference sequence). The V end lost 4 bases, the J end lost 6 bases, and 27 bases lay between the germline ends. CDR3 size: 18 residues. The CDR3 DNA follows: TGCAGTGCTACGGTCGGAAGGTTTTCAAGGGGGGTAGATGAAAAACTGTTTTTT. Residues: CSATVGRFSRGVDEKLFF.

This clonotype is medium-sized (0.01 to 0.1%) by share. The chain joins TRBV11-2 to TRBJ2-7, with 13 bases fitting TRBD2. Germline V CDR1 and CDR2: SGHAT, FQNNGV. The CDR3 extends over 14 amino acids. Trimming took 8 bases from V and 2 from J; bases not matched to a gene: 3. Here the CDR3 reads CASEGLAGTYEQYF. In nucleotides, the CDR3 is TGTGCCAGCGAGGGACTAGCGGGAACCTACGAGCAGTACTTC.

This clonotype came up a few times. The chain carries TRBV12-3 or TRBV12-4 and TRBJ1-5, with D unresolved. The CDR3 runs 13 residues. Trimming removed 4 bases at V and 3 bases at J, with 7 bases between. The CDR3 bases are TGTGCCAGCAGTTCCGGGAACAATCAGCCCCAGCATTTT. Its translation: CASSSGNNQPQHF.

There are many counts of this clonotype. The chain carries TRBV20-1 and TRBJ2-1; a possible D gene is TRBD2 (6 bases). V shed 0 bases and J shed 9 bases, with 18 bases lying between them. In germline, CDR1 is DFQATT, CDR2 SNEGSKA (reference sequence). The CDR3 covers 15 residues. The CDR3, as DNA: TGCAGTGCTAGAGATAGGAGGGCTCCCCAACCTGAGCAGTTCTTC. Translating gives CSARDRRAPQPEQFF.

This clonotype was detected many times. The chain employs TRBV28 and TRBJ2-3, with D unresolved. The V gene lost 5 bases and the J gene lost 7 bases, with 7 bases spanning the gap. This CDR3 region has 11 residues. Germline V gives CDR1 MDHEN, CDR2 SYDVKM. The CDR3 reads CASSPENTQYF. The CDR3 DNA sequence: TGTGCCAGCAGTCCGGAAAATACGCAGTATTTT.

Ten or more counts support this clonotype. V gene TRBV20-1 combines with J gene TRBJ2-3; 9 nucleotides match TRBD2. Germline V gene sequence: CDR1 DFQATT, CDR2 SNEGSKA (reference sequence). This CDR3 contains 13 residues. The V gene end was trimmed by 3 bases and the J gene end by 5 bases; junction bases not matched to a gene: 3. The DNA of the CDR3 is TGCAGTGCTAGCATAGCGGGGGTAGATACGCAGTATTTT. It encodes CSASIAGVDTQYF.

CDR3 in amino acids: CASSATGARALIYEQYF. The DNA for the CDR3 is TGTGCCAGCAGCGCTACAGGGGCGAGGGCCCTTATCTACGAGCAGTACTTC. The gene calls are TRBV5-5 and TRBJ2-7, with 7 positions matching TRBD1. The V gene end was trimmed by 4 bases and the J gene end by 3 bases; junction bases not matched to a gene: 16. The CDR3 is 17 residues long. Germline CDR1 is SGHKS and CDR2 is YYEKEE (reference sequence).

At least ten counts were recorded for this clonotype. The rearrangement links TRBV5-1 to TRBJ2-3; the match to TRBD2 covers 7 bases. The CDR3 runs 16 residues. V was pared by 2 bases and J by 1 base, with 7 bases of the junction left unmatched. Germline V gene lookup returns CDR1 SGHRS and CDR2 YFSETQ. The CDR3 nucleotides read TGCGCCAGCAGCTTACAGCGGGGTAGTGGCACAGATACGCAGTATTTT. Its protein product is CASSLQRGSGTDTQYF.